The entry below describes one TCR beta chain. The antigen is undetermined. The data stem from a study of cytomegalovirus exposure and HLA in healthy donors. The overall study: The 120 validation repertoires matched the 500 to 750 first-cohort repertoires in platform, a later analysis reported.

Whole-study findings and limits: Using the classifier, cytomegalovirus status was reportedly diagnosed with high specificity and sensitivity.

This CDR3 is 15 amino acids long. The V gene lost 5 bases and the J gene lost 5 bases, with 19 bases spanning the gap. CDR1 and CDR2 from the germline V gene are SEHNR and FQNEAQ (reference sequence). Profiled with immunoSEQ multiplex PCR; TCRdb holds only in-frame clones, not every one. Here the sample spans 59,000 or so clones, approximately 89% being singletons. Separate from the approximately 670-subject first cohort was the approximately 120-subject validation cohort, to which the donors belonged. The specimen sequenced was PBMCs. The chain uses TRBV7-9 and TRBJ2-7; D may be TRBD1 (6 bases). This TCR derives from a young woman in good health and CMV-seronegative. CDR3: CASSPAPPRGNEQYF. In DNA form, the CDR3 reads TGTGCCAGCAGCCCCGCCCCCCCCAGGGGAAACGAGCAGTACTTC.